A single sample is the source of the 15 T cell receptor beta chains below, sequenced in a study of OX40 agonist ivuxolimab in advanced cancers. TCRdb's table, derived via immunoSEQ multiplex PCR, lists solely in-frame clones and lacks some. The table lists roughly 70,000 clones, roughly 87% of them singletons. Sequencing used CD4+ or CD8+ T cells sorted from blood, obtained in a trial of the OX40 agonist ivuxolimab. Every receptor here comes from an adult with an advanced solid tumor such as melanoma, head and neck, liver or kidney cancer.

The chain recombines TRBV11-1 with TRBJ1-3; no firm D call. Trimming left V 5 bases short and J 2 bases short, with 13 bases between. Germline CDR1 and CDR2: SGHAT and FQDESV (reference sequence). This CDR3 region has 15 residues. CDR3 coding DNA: TGTGCCAGCAGCCTTGCAGGAGGAGCTGGAAACACCATATATTTT. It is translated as CASSLAGGAGNTIYF.

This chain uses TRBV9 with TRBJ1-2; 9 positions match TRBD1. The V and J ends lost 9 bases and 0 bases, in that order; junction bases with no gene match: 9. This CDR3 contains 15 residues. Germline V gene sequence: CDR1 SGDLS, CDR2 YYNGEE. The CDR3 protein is CATGGTGFSNYGYTF. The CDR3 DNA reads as TGTGCCACGGGGGGGACAGGGTTTTCTAACTATGGCTACACCTTC.

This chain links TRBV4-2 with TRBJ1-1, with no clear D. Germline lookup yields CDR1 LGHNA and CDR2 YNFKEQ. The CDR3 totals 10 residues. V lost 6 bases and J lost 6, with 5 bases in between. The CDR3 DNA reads TGTGCCAGCAGTACCCCTGAAGCTTTCTTT. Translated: CASSTPEAFF.

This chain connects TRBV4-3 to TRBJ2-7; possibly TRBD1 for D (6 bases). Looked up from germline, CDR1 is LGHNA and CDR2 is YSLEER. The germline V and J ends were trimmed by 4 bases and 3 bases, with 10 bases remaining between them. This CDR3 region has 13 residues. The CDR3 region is CASSPLQGYEQYF. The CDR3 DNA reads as TGCGCCAGCAGCCCACTACAGGGCTACGAGCAGTACTTC.

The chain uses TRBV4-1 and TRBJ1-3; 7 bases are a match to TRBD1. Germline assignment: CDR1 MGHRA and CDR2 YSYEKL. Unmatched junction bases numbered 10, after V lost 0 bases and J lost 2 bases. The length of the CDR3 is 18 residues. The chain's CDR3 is CASSQDLEQGLAGNTIYF. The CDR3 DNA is TGCGCCAGCAGCCAAGACTTAGAACAGGGGCTCGCTGGAAACACCATATATTTT.

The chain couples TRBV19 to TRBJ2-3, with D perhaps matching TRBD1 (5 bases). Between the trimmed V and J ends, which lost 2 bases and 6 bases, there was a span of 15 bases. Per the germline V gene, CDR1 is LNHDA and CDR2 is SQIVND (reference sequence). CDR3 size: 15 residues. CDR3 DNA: TGTGCCAGTAGTATAAGGGCAGGGTCATCCGATACGCAGTATTTT. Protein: CASSIRAGSSDTQYF.

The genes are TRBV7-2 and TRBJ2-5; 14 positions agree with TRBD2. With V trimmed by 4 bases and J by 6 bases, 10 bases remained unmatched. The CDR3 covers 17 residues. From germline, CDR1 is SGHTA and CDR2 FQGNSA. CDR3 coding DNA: TGTGCCAGCAGCTCAACCGGGACTAGCGGGAGCTGGCAGACCCAGTACTTC. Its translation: CASSSTGTSGSWQTQYF.

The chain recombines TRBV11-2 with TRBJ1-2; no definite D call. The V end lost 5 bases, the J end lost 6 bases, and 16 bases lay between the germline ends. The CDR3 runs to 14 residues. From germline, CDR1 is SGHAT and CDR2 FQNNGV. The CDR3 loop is CASSPTVSRNGYTF. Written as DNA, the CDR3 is TGTGCCAGCAGCCCCACGGTCAGCCGAAATGGCTACACCTTC.

The CDR3 sequence is CASSLATGGAGYTF. The CDR3 DNA sequence: TGTGCCAGCAGCTTAGCGACAGGGGGGGCTGGCTACACCTTC. The genes are TRBV7-2 and TRBJ1-2, with 9 bases matching TRBD1. V shed 0 bases and J 7 bases; nucleotides not matched to a gene: 3. This CDR3 has 14 residues. The germline V gene encodes CDR1 SGHTA and CDR2 FQGNSA.

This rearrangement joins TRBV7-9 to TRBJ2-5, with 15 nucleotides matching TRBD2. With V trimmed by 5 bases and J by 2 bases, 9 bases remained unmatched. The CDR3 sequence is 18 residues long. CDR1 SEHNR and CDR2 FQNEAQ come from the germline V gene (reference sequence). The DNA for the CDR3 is TGTGCCAGCAGCCCCCGGACTAGCGGGAGGGCCAGTCAAGAGACCCAGTACTTC. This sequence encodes CASSPRTSGRASQETQYF.

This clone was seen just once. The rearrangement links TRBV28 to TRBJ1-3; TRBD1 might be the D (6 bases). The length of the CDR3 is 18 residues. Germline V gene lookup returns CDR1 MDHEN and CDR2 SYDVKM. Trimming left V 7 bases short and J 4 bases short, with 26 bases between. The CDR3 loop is CASTPAGQPGGGGNTIYF. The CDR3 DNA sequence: TGTGCCAGCACTCCGGCGGGACAACCCGGGGGAGGAGGAAACACCATATATTTT.

The CDR3 spells CASSAQETQYF. CDR3 nucleotide sequence: TGTGCCAGCAGTGCCCAAGAGACCCAGTACTTC. V usage is TRBV28 and J usage is TRBJ2-5; D uncertain. In germline, CDR1 is MDHEN, CDR2 SYDVKM. Trimming removed 5 bases from V and 1 base from J, with 2 bases in between. The CDR3 sequence is 11 residues long.

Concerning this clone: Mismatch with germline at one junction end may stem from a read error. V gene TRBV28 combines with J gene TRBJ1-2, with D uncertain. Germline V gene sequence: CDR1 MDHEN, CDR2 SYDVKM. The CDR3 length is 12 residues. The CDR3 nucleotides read TGTGCCAGCAGTTTAGCGGTAGGAGGGTCCGCCTTC. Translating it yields CASSLAVGGSAF.

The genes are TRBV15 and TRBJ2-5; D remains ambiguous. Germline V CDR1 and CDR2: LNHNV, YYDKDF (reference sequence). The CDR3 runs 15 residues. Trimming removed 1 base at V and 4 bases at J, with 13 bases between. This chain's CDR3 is CATSRAGGSVETQYF. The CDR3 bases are TGTGCCACCAGCAGAGCAGGTGGGTCCGTAGAGACCCAGTACTTC.

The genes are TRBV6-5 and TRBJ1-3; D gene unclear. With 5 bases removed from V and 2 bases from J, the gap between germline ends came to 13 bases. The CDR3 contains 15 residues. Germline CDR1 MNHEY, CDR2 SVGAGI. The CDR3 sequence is CASSPKGDAGNTIYF. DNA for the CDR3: TGTGCCAGCAGTCCGAAGGGTGATGCTGGAAACACCATATATTTT.